Sequencing of this T cell receptor beta chain was carried out in a study of response to subunit inactivated influenza vaccine. TCRdb used MiXCR to reprocess the RT-PCR reads, holding one entry per CDR3 protein. The table has a few hundred thousand distinct CDR3 sequences, 12% to 15% seen once. A word on this clonotype: Its antigen is unidentified.

Study-level findings and limits: The authors offered the suggestion that each seasonal influenza vaccination recruits few new T cells.

Trimming stripped 6 bases from V and 4 bases from J, with 15 bases between. In germline, CDR1 is MNHEY, CDR2 SVGEGT. The CDR3 spans 14 residues. The chain combines TRBV6-2 or TRBV6-3 with TRBJ1-2; tentative D call: TRBD1 (6 bases). The material sequenced was PBMCs from blood, taken about 13 days after vaccination. The TCR originated in a man aged 45-65 years who received an inactivated influenza vaccine. CDR3 nucleotides: TGTGCCAGCAGGAAAGGACAGAGCGGCTATGGCTACACCTTC. Its protein is CASRKGQSGYGYTF.